What follows are 25 T cell receptor beta chains derived from one specimen sequenced in a study of cytomegalovirus exposure and HLA in healthy donors. Amplification used 60 Vbeta primers and 13 Jbeta primers. Clones were sequenced by immunoSEQ multiplex PCR, and TCRdb holds only the in-frame ones, with some missing. The table has about 140,000 clones, about 86% seen once. The specimen sequenced was PBMCs. Receptor source: a woman aged 25 to 39 in good health and CMV-seronegative.

Points on this clone: Additional DNA sequences in this sample encode the identical CDR3. The J gene is TRBJ2-3, the V gene TRBV27, with 7 positions matching TRBD1. CDR1 and CDR2 from the germline V gene are MNHEY and SMNVEV (reference sequence). V lost 5 bases, J lost 3 bases, and 11 bases stayed unmatched. The CDR3 is made up of 16 amino acids. CDR3 amino acids: CASSPRRGHGTDTQYF. As DNA, the CDR3 is TGTGCCAGCAGTCCTAGAAGGGGGCACGGTACAGATACGCAGTATTTT.

The V call is TRBV7-2, the J call TRBJ1-4; 7 positions agree with TRBD1. This CDR3 contains 15 residues. Trimming at V came to 5 bases and at J to 2 bases, leaving 5 bases not matched to a gene. Germline V CDR1 and CDR2: SGHTA, FQGNSA. CDR3 bases: TGTGCCAGCAGCGAACAGGGGCCTACTAATGAAAAACTGTTTTTT. Its translation is CASSEQGPTNEKLFF.

Only a few counts were recorded for this clone. Other DNA sequences from this sample encode an identical CDR3 as well. The V gene is TRBV28, the J gene TRBJ1-5; D not certain. Looked up from germline, CDR1 is MDHEN and CDR2 is SYDVKM. The length of the CDR3 is 14 residues. V lost 2 bases to trimming and J lost 2 bases, with 7 bases between them. The DNA for the CDR3 is TGTGCCAGCAGTTTAGGGCAGGGCAATCAGCCCCAGCATTTT. Translated, it gives CASSLGQGNQPQHF.

This clone has a handful of counts. This rearrangement joins TRBV28 to TRBJ1-1, with 8 bases that match TRBD1. V lost 6 bases, J lost 6 bases, and 9 bases stayed unmatched. CDR1 is MDHEN, CDR2 SYDVKM, per germline. This CDR3 is built from 14 residues. CDR3 nucleotides: TGTGCCAGCAGACCTTTGACAGGGGCCCCTGAAGCTTTCTTT. Translating it yields CASRPLTGAPEAFF.

The chain employs TRBV7-9 and TRBJ1-2, with 9 nucleotides matching TRBD1. Germline CDR1 reads SEHNR; CDR2 reads FQNEAQ (reference sequence). The CDR3 loop spans 14 amino acids. Losses at the gene ends were 4 bases for V and 6 bases for J; bases not matched to a gene: 6. CDR3: CASSWIQGANGYTF. The CDR3 nucleotides read TGTGCCAGCAGCTGGATACAGGGGGCGAATGGCTACACCTTC.

The CDR3 DNA sequence: TGTGCCACCAGCAGGACCGGGACAGGGCAATACAATGAGCAGTTCTTC. This sequence encodes CATSRTGTGQYNEQFF. The genes are TRBV15 and TRBJ2-1; 9 bases are a match to TRBD1. V lost 3 bases to trimming and J lost 4 bases; unmatched junction nucleotides: 7. The CDR3 length is 16 residues. Germline V gives CDR1 LNHNV, CDR2 YYDKDF (reference sequence).

The table lists this clone with a count of one. The CDR3 here is CASSYPGPGYGYTF. CDR3 in DNA: TGTGCCAGCAGTTACCCCGGACCGGGATATGGCTACACCTTC. The V and J genes are TRBV6-6 and TRBJ1-2, with D unresolved. The CDR3 extends over 14 amino acids. V gave up 2 bases and J gave up 5 bases, with 12 bases separating them. Germline V gene lookup returns CDR1 MNHNY and CDR2 SVGAGI (reference sequence).

This clone was picked up one time. V usage is TRBV11-3 and J usage is TRBJ2-7; the D is unclear. Trimming shortened V by 5 bases and J by 3 bases, and 11 bases separated the two germline ends. The CDR3 has 13 amino acids. The V gene's germline CDR1 is SGHNT and CDR2 YENEEA. CDR3 loop: CASSQGPGYEQYF. CDR3 DNA: TGTGCCAGCAGCCAAGGCCCAGGCTACGAGCAGTACTTC.

This sequence joins TRBV7-2 and TRBJ2-7; TRBD1 matches at 11 bases. This CDR3 region has 15 residues. With V trimmed by 3 bases and J by 4 bases, 5 bases remained unmatched. In germline, CDR1 is SGHTA, CDR2 FQGNSA. CDR3 coding DNA: TGTGCCAGCAGCTTTCCCGGGACAGGGGGATACGAGCAGTACTTC. Translating it yields CASSFPGTGGYEQYF.

This chain joins TRBV30 and TRBJ2-7; D call uncertain. CDR1 is GTSNPN, CDR2 SVGIG, per germline (reference sequence). The length of the CDR3 is 11 residues. V was shortened by 2 bases and J by 1 base, with 3 bases between the two germline ends. This CDR3 is CAWSQSYEQYF. The CDR3, as DNA: TGTGCCTGGAGTCAATCCTACGAGCAGTACTTC. The variable domain in full, with the rest retrieved from reference TRBV30 and TRBJ2-7, is SQTIHQWPATLVQPVGSPLSLECTVEGTSNPNLYWYRQAAGRGLQLLFYSVGIGQISSEVPQNLSASRPQDRQFILSSKKLLLSDSGFYLCAWSQSYEQYFGPGTRLTVT.

The V and J genes are TRBV5-4 and TRBJ1-1; perhaps TRBD1 as D (6 bases). V was clipped by 3 bases and J by 3 bases, with 15 bases between them. Germline-derived CDR1 and CDR2 are SGHNT and YYREEE (reference sequence). This CDR3 spans 15 amino acids. The CDR3 is CASSWGRQSDTEAFF. DNA of the CDR3: TGTGCCAGCAGCTGGGGGCGTCAGAGTGACACTGAAGCTTTCTTT. The full variable domain, its missing parts supplied by reference TRBV5-4 and TRBJ1-1, is ETGVTQSPTHLIKTRGQQVTLRCSSQSGHNTVSWYQQALGQGPQFIFQYYREEENGRGNFPPRFSGLQFPNYSSELNVNALELDDSALYLCASSWGRQSDTEAFFGQGTRLTVV.

The chain carries TRBV7-2 and TRBJ2-3; 13 bases align to TRBD2. In germline, CDR1 is SGHTA, CDR2 FQGNSA. J gave up 5 bases and V 3 bases, and 2 bases lay outside the gene matches. This CDR3 has 15 amino acids. In DNA, the CDR3 is TGTGCCAGCAGCTTCCGGACTAGCGGGAGAGATACGCAGTATTTT. Translating it yields CASSFRTSGRDTQYF.

A single count supports this clone. The chain links TRBV7-9 to TRBJ2-1, with TRBD2 matching 12 bases. The V segment lost 5 bases and the J segment 4 bases; nucleotides outside the gene matches: 9. The germline V gene has CDR1 SEHNR and CDR2 FQNEAQ (reference sequence). CDR3 size: 17 residues. The CDR3 bases are TGTGCCAGCAGCCCCCGGACTAGCGGGACTGCTTACAATGAGCAGTTCTTC. This encodes CASSPRTSGTAYNEQFF. The full variable domain, completed using reference TRBV7-9 and TRBJ2-1, is DTGVSQNPRHKITKRGQNVTFRCDPISEHNRLYWYRQTLGQGPEFLTYFQNEAQLEKSRLLSDRFSAERPKGSFSTLEIQRTEQGDSAMYLCASSPRTSGTAYNEQFFGPGTRLTVL.

The V gene is TRBV27, the J gene TRBJ1-5; TRBD1 is a possible D gene (5 bases). This CDR3 is built from 15 residues. The V and J ends lost 5 bases and 3 bases respectively, with 14 bases between them. Germline V gives CDR1 MNHEY, CDR2 SMNVEV (reference sequence). As DNA, the CDR3 is TGTGCCAGCAGTACTGGGCAGGGAATCAATCAGCCCCAGCATTTT. Amino acids: CASSTGQGINQPQHF.

In this sample, this clone turned up once. The V and J genes are TRBV19 and TRBJ1-5; 8 bases are a match to TRBD1. Trimming at V came to 3 bases and at J to 6 bases, leaving 10 bases not matched to a gene. This CDR3 region has 16 residues. From germline, CDR1 is LNHDA and CDR2 SQIVND (reference sequence). CDR3 DNA: TGTGCCAGTAGTATCGTGTTGGACAGGGTTGGTCAGCCCCAGCATTTT. The encoded protein is CASSIVLDRVGQPQHF.

The J gene is TRBJ2-1, the V gene TRBV9; 10 positions agree with TRBD1. Per the germline V gene, CDR1 is SGDLS and CDR2 is YYNGEE. Trimming removed 2 bases from V and 3 bases from J; junction bases left unmatched: 5. The CDR3 contains 16 residues. The DNA for the CDR3 is TGTGCCAGCAGCGTCCGACAGGGGGCAGACTACAATGAGCAGTTCTTC. Translated, it gives CASSVRQGADYNEQFF.

V and J are TRBV5-6 and TRBJ1-3; D might be TRBD1 (6 bases). The CDR3 sequence is 16 residues long. Trimming removed 0 bases from V and 5 bases from J, with 15 bases in between. Germline V lookup: CDR1 SGHDT, CDR2 YYEEEE. CDR3 amino acids: CASSLGALTGRNTIYF. The DNA for the CDR3 is TGTGCCAGCAGCTTGGGGGCTTTGACAGGTCGAAACACCATATATTTT.

V is TRBV7-6 and J is TRBJ2-1, with D maybe TRBD2 (5 bases). Trimming took off 1 base at V and 2 bases at J, with 18 bases between the two ends. The V gene's germline CDR1 is SGHVS and CDR2 FNYEAQ. The CDR3 totals 18 residues. CDR3 DNA sequence: TGTGCCAGCAGCTTAGGCCCCCTACTAGTTAATCCCTACAATGAGCAGTTCTTC. Amino acids: CASSLGPLLVNPYNEQFF.

The chain has TRBV21-1 and TRBJ1-2. TRBV21-1 is a recognized pseudogene. The CDR3 consists of 17 residues. DNA for the CDR3: TGTGCCAGCAGCAAAGTGTTCCCCGGGGTCAAGAACTATGGCTACACCTTC. Translation: CASSKVFPGVKNYGYTF.

This chain connects TRBV19 to TRBJ1-2; D may be TRBD1 (6 bases). The CDR3 has 13 residues. Germline V gene sequence: CDR1 LNHDA, CDR2 SQIVND (reference sequence). V was trimmed by 7 bases and J by 8 bases, leaving 17 bases between them. The CDR3 DNA reads as TGTGCCAGTAAAGCAGGGGCAAGAGAGGGCTACACCTTC. Amino acids: CASKAGAREGYTF.

The rearrangement links TRBV27 to TRBJ1-1; 8 nucleotides match TRBD1. The CDR3 extends over 14 amino acids. Germline CDR1 is MNHEY and CDR2 is SMNVEV (reference sequence). V trimming: 2 bases; J trimming: 5 bases; junction bases outside the gene matches: 4. The CDR3 coding sequence is TGTGCCAGCAGTTTACAGGGGGCCGGGACTGAAGCTTTCTTT. It is translated as CASSLQGAGTEAFF.

This chain uses TRBV4-2 with TRBJ1-4; tentative D call: TRBD1 (6 bases). This CDR3 has 16 residues. V lost 0 bases and J lost 7, with 15 bases in between. Germline V gene lookup returns CDR1 LGHNA and CDR2 YNFKEQ. Here the CDR3 reads CASSQDQTGSSEKLFF. For the CDR3, the DNA is TGTGCCAGCAGCCAAGATCAAACAGGGTCTTCTGAAAAACTGTTTTTT.

J is TRBJ2-7 and V is TRBV2, with a tentative D call TRBD1 (6 bases). The V and J ends lost 6 bases and 6 bases respectively, with 18 bases between them. Germline CDR1 is SNHLY and CDR2 is FYNNEI. The CDR3 covers 14 residues. CDR3 nucleotides: TGTGCCAGCAGGGCCCACACAGGGATGTTCGAGCAGTACTTC. Translating gives CASRAHTGMFEQYF.

J is TRBJ2-6 and V is TRBV5-1, with a possible D match to TRBD1 (6 bases). Germline values: CDR1 SGHRS, CDR2 YFSETQ. Trimming removed 4 bases from V and 0 bases from J, with 11 bases in between. This CDR3 has 16 residues. The CDR3 DNA follows: TGCGCCAGCAGCGGGGGCCTTAACTCTGGGGCCAACGTCCTGACTTTC. Its translation is CASSGGLNSGANVLTF.

The chain uses TRBV19 and TRBJ1-6; D gene ambiguous. This CDR3 is 13 amino acids long. The germline CDR1 and CDR2 sequences are LNHDA and SQIVND (reference sequence). Trimming stripped 6 bases from V and 8 bases from J, with 11 bases between. The CDR3 is CASRWRGDSPLHF. The CDR3 DNA follows: TGTGCCAGTAGGTGGCGGGGAGATTCACCCCTCCACTTT. The variable domain in full, completed from reference TRBV19 and TRBJ1-6, reads DGGITQSPKYLFRKEGQNVTLSCEQNLNHDAMYWYRQDPGQGLRLIYYSQIVNDFQKGDIAEGYSVSREKKESFPLTVTSAQKNPTAFYLCASRWRGDSPLHFGNGTRLTVT.